This T cell receptor beta chain was recorded in a study of T cells in Graves' hyperthyroidism and ophthalmopathy. This clonotype was observed at least ten times. Regions amplified from RNA transcripts were the TCR beta CDR3 regions. TCR CDR3 underwent first-round RT-PCR with the HTBI primer set. Via MiXCR, TCRdb re-called the multiplex PCR reads, giving one row per CDR3 protein. This sample has 500,000 to 650,000 distinct CDR3 sequences, with 14% found just once. V trimming: 6 bases; J trimming: 6 bases; junction bases outside the gene matches: 10. Germline CDR1 is MNHNS and CDR2 is SASEGT. The CDR3 runs 16 residues.

This chain connects TRBV6-1 to TRBJ2-1, with 11 bases aligning to TRBD2. The sequenced sample consisted of blood. The TCR was taken from a woman aged 40 to 49 with Graves' hyperthyroidism. The CDR3 region is CASRKTGLAGSNEQFF. The CDR3 DNA reads TGTGCCAGCAGAAAGACTGGACTAGCGGGCTCCAATGAGCAGTTCTTC.